These 27 T cell receptor beta chains share one sample of origin, sequenced in a study of technical replicates of blood from a handful of donors. Profiled with immunoSEQ multiplex PCR; TCRdb holds only in-frame clones, not every one. The profile shows more than 80,000 clones, approximately 94% of them singletons. The sequenced sample was T cells isolated from PBMCs. These receptors came from a human donor in good health.

The V gene is TRBV15, the J gene TRBJ2-1, with D unresolved. The CDR3 covers 15 residues. Germline values: CDR1 LNHNV, CDR2 YYDKDF (reference sequence). The V gene lost 4 bases and the J gene lost 5 bases, with 15 bases spanning the gap. The CDR3 is CATSTRHSTHNEQFF. Here the CDR3 DNA reads TGTGCCACCAGCACTCGGCATAGCACCCACAATGAGCAGTTCTTC.

This clone was seen just once. The chain recombines TRBV14 with TRBJ2-1, with 9 positions matching TRBD2. The germline V gene encodes CDR1 SGHDN and CDR2 FVKESK. V gave up 0 bases and J gave up 8 bases; unmatched junction bases: 5. The CDR3 consists of 15 residues. The CDR3 here is CASSQETSGWDEQFF. The DNA of the CDR3 is TGTGCCAGCAGCCAAGAGACTAGCGGTTGGGATGAGCAGTTCTTC.

The chain carries TRBV6-5 and TRBJ1-5; 7 positions agree with TRBD1. Germline assignment: CDR1 MNHEY and CDR2 SVGAGI. V lost 6 bases, J lost 11 bases, and 13 bases stayed unmatched. This CDR3 has 14 amino acids. Here the CDR3 reads CASRTTGAPGTQHF. CDR3 DNA sequence: TGTGCCAGCAGAACAACAGGGGCACCGGGGACCCAGCATTTT.

The V and J genes are TRBV7-3 and TRBJ1-6; the match to TRBD1 covers 7 bases. CDR3 length: 17 amino acids. Germline V lookup: CDR1 SGHTA, CDR2 FQGTGA. The V gene end was trimmed by 5 bases and the J gene end by 6 bases; junction bases not matched to a gene: 13. The CDR3: CASSARAIRDSNSPLHF. The CDR3 DNA follows: TGTGCCAGCAGCGCGAGGGCAATCCGGGACAGTAATTCACCCCTCCACTTT.

V and J are TRBV27 and TRBJ2-1; 7 nucleotides line up with TRBD2. After removal of 4 bases from V and 4 bases from J, the junction contained 7 bases not matched to a gene. The germline V gene encodes CDR1 MNHEY and CDR2 SMNVEV (reference sequence). The CDR3 consists of 15 residues. The CDR3 loop is CASSSWEGPYNEQFF. CDR3 coding DNA: TGTGCCAGCAGTTCTTGGGAGGGCCCTTACAATGAGCAGTTCTTC.

The chain joins TRBV6-5 to TRBJ2-3; TRBD1 is a possible D gene (5 bases). Trimming took off 6 bases at V and 5 bases at J, with 15 bases between the two ends. Per the germline V gene, CDR1 is MNHEY and CDR2 is SVGAGI. The CDR3 spans 14 residues. The CDR3 here is CASREQESGDTQYF. In DNA, the CDR3 is TGTGCCAGCAGAGAACAGGAGTCGGGAGATACGCAGTATTTT.

The rearrangement joins TRBV6-4 to TRBJ1-2, with D hard to call. Germline loops: CDR1 MRHNA, CDR2 SNTAGT. This CDR3 comprises 14 residues. The V gene lost 4 bases and the J gene lost 8 bases, with 17 bases spanning the gap. This chain's CDR3 is CASSGTAGRFGYTF. CDR3 DNA: TGTGCCAGCAGTGGGACGGCGGGCAGGTTCGGCTACACCTTC.

V gene TRBV2 combines with J gene TRBJ2-2; D may be TRBD2 (5 bases). Germline values: CDR1 SNHLY, CDR2 FYNNEI. V lost 6 bases and J 6 bases, leaving 14 bases between the germline ends. The CDR3 is 14 residues long. The chain's CDR3 is CASSAGWFAGELFF. CDR3 sequence (DNA): TGTGCCAGCAGCGCGGGCTGGTTCGCCGGGGAGCTGTTTTTT.

The CDR3 loop reads CASSLVLAGVGDTQYF. CDR3 DNA: TGTGCCAGCAGCTTGGTCCTAGCGGGGGTCGGGGATACGCAGTATTTT. The chain employs TRBV5-6 and TRBJ2-3, with 10 bases fitting TRBD2. This CDR3 comprises 16 residues. Germline assignment: CDR1 SGHDT and CDR2 YYEEEE. Unmatched junction bases numbered 7, after V lost 0 bases and J lost 6 bases. Full variable domain (remainder filled in from reference TRBV5-6 and TRBJ2-3): DAGVTQSPTHLIKTRGQQVTLRCSPKSGHDTVSWYQQALGQGPQFIFQYYEEEERQRGNFPDRFSGHQFPNYSSELNVNALLLGDSALYLCASSLVLAGVGDTQYFGPGTRLTVL.

This sequence joins TRBV28 and TRBJ2-7, with D possibly being TRBD2 (6 bases). Germline V gene data show CDR1 as MDHEN and CDR2 as SYDVKM. This CDR3 comprises 15 residues. Between the trimmed V and J ends, which lost 2 bases and 3 bases, there was a span of 14 bases. The CDR3 protein is CASSLLREISYEQYF. As DNA, the CDR3 is TGTGCCAGCAGTTTACTCCGGGAGATCAGCTACGAGCAGTACTTC.

CDR3 nucleotides: TGTGCCAGTAGTGCGAGTGGGATCGCGACAGGGGAATTGAACACTGAAGCTTTCTTT. It codes for CASSASGIATGELNTEAFF. The V gene is TRBV19, the J gene TRBJ1-1; 8 nucleotides agree with TRBD1. The V gene end was trimmed by 5 bases and the J gene end by 0 bases; junction bases not matched to a gene: 17. The germline gives CDR1 LNHDA, CDR2 SQIVND (reference sequence). The CDR3 covers 19 residues.

J is TRBJ2-1 and V is TRBV5-5, with no clear D. Germline values: CDR1 SGHKS, CDR2 YYEKEE (reference sequence). V gave up 4 bases and J gave up 0 bases, with 23 bases separating them. The CDR3 sequence is 19 residues long. This CDR3 is CASSPLPDAAPSSYNEQFF. The CDR3 DNA reads TGTGCCAGCAGCCCCCTCCCCGACGCGGCTCCCAGCTCCTACAATGAGCAGTTCTTC.

The rearrangement links TRBV5-1 to TRBJ2-3; 8 bases map to TRBD1. Trimming at V came to 4 bases and at J to 4 bases, leaving 5 bases not matched to a gene. The CDR3 is made up of 14 amino acids. Germline V lookup: CDR1 SGHRS, CDR2 YFSETQ. CDR3: CASSLGQGPDTQYF. The CDR3 DNA is TGCGCCAGCAGCCTTGGACAGGGCCCAGATACGCAGTATTTT.

The V call is TRBV6-5, the J call TRBJ1-2; 7 nucleotides agree with TRBD1. This CDR3 has 14 amino acids. Germline V gives CDR1 MNHEY, CDR2 SVGAGI. V was pared by 7 bases and J by 3 bases, with 8 bases of the junction left unmatched. Here the CDR3 DNA reads TGTGCCAGCACCCTGACAGGGAATGACTATGGCTACACCTTC. This encodes CASTLTGNDYGYTF.

The CDR3 sequence: CASSLEGTGGPSGNTIYF. As DNA, the CDR3 is TGTGCCAGCAGCTTAGAAGGGACAGGGGGTCCCTCTGGAAACACCATATATTTT. The chain carries TRBV11-3 and TRBJ1-3; the match to TRBD1 covers 11 bases. Germline loops: CDR1 SGHNT, CDR2 YENEEA. The length of the CDR3 is 18 residues. J was trimmed by 0 bases and V by 0 bases; bases with no gene match: 4.

The chain carries TRBV7-6 and TRBJ2-7; 7 nucleotides align to TRBD1. Germline V CDR1 and CDR2: SGHVS, FNYEAQ. The CDR3 has 12 amino acids. V lost 6 bases, J lost 5 bases, and 4 bases stayed unmatched. CDR3 sequence: CASSITGDEQYF. The CDR3, as DNA: TGTGCCAGCAGTATAACAGGGGACGAGCAGTACTTC.

The chain has TRBV18 and TRBJ2-1; 13 bases are a match to TRBD2. Germline CDR1 KGHSH, CDR2 LQKENI. Trimming at V came to 5 bases and at J to 7 bases, leaving 8 bases not matched to a gene. The CDR3 is 16 amino acids. CDR3 amino acids: CASSSSPGLAGNEQFF. CDR3 nucleotides: TGTGCCAGCTCATCATCGCCGGGACTAGCGGGGAATGAGCAGTTCTTC.

V usage is TRBV27 and J usage is TRBJ1-2; TRBD1 might be the D (5 bases). The germline CDR1 and CDR2 sequences are MNHEY and SMNVEV (reference sequence). Between the trimmed V and J ends, which lost 0 bases and 3 bases, there was a span of 20 bases. There are 18 residues in the CDR3. The CDR3 region has the DNA TGTGCCAGCAGTTTATCGATCCTCCCCATGCAGGGCGACTATGGCTACACCTTC. This codes for CASSLSILPMQGDYGYTF.

V and J are TRBV7-2 and TRBJ1-2, with a tentative D call TRBD1 (6 bases). The CDR3 spans 15 residues. Between the trimmed V and J ends, which lost 5 bases and 3 bases, there was a span of 16 bases. Per the germline V gene, CDR1 is SGHTA and CDR2 is FQGNSA. CDR3 residues: CASSQVQGYDYGYTF. CDR3 nucleotides: TGTGCCAGCAGCCAAGTCCAGGGGTACGACTATGGCTACACCTTC.

The J gene is TRBJ2-6, the V gene TRBV29-1; 7 bases fit TRBD1. Trimming at V came to 6 bases and at J to 1 base, leaving 9 bases not matched to a gene. Germline V gene lookup returns CDR1 SQVTM and CDR2 ANQGSEA. This CDR3 region has 16 residues. The CDR3 sequence: CSVMGQSRSGANVLTF. CDR3 DNA: TGCAGCGTGATGGGACAGTCGCGGTCTGGGGCCAACGTCCTGACTTTC. Full variable domain (remainder filled in from reference TRBV29-1 and TRBJ2-6): SAVISQKPSRDICQRGTSLTIQCQVDSQVTMMFWYRQQPGQSLTLIATANQGSEATYESGFVIDKFPISRPNLTFSTLTVSNMSPEDSSIYLCSVMGQSRSGANVLTFGAGSRLTVL.

The sample holds one count of this clone. The chain uses TRBV7-2 and TRBJ2-7; D gene unclear. V was pared by 1 base and J by 0 bases, with 4 bases between. CDR1 and CDR2 (germline): SGHTA, FQGNSA. The CDR3 contains 13 residues. The CDR3 is CASSLVSSYEQYF. Written as DNA, the CDR3 is TGTGCCAGCAGCTTAGTCTCCTCCTACGAGCAGTACTTC.

This sequence joins TRBV5-5 and TRBJ2-7; TRBD1 matches 7 bases. Germline CDR1 and CDR2: SGHKS and YYEKEE (reference sequence). Losses at the gene ends were 4 bases for V and 3 bases for J; bases not matched to a gene: 10. The CDR3 runs to 15 residues. The CDR3, as DNA: TGTGCCAGCAGCGGCTCCGGGACAGCTATCTACGAGCAGTACTTC. Translation gives CASSGSGTAIYEQYF.

The chain employs TRBV30 and TRBJ2-2, with 7 bases aligning to TRBD1. This CDR3 contains 14 residues. Germline V gene lookup returns CDR1 GTSNPN and CDR2 SVGIG (reference sequence). With 2 bases clipped from V and 7 bases from J, the junction kept 7 bases outside the gene matches. The CDR3 DNA is TGTGCCTGGAGTATAACAGGGGCGGACGGGGAGCTGTTTTTT. Translated: CAWSITGADGELFF.

Points on this clone: The sample has other DNA sequences that encode this CDR3 too. The V and J genes are TRBV7-9 and TRBJ1-1; TRBD1 aligns across 8 bases. The CDR3 is 15 amino acids. V gave up 5 bases and J gave up 0 bases; unmatched junction bases: 5. Germline V gene sequence: CDR1 SEHNR, CDR2 FQNEAQ (reference sequence). Here the CDR3 reads CASSTDRGLNTEAFF. The CDR3 DNA follows: TGTGCCAGCAGCACAGACAGGGGACTGAACACTGAAGCTTTCTTT.

The chain joins TRBV6-1 to TRBJ1-1, with a tentative D call TRBD1 (5 bases). V was clipped by 6 bases and J by 1 base, with 12 bases between them. The CDR3 has 14 residues. Looked up from germline, CDR1 is MNHNS and CDR2 is SASEGT. The CDR3 sequence: CASSGAGENTEAFF. As DNA, the CDR3 is TGTGCCAGCAGCGGGGCGGGGGAGAACACTGAAGCTTTCTTT.

The rearrangement links TRBV28 to TRBJ2-1, with 7 bases fitting TRBD2. Germline CDR1 and CDR2: MDHEN and SYDVKM. The CDR3 is made up of 17 amino acids. The J segment lost 5 bases and the V segment lost 5 bases, leaving 15 bases of the junction unmatched. In nucleotides, the CDR3 is TGTGCCAGCAGTGCAGTCTCGACTAGCCGCACACACAATGAGCAGTTCTTC. Protein sequence: CASSAVSTSRTHNEQFF.

The table lists this clone with a count of one. The chain uses TRBV4-1 and TRBJ1-1; weak D call: TRBD1 (5 bases). The CDR3 covers 17 residues. CDR1 and CDR2 (germline): MGHRA, YSYEKL. Trimming removed 0 bases from V and 0 bases from J, with 14 bases in between. The CDR3 loop is CASSQDSGWKMNTEAFF. Here the CDR3 DNA reads TGCGCCAGCAGCCAAGATTCAGGGTGGAAGATGAACACTGAAGCTTTCTTT.